Following are 4 T cell receptor beta chains from one sample sequenced in a study of blood T cell repertoires in COVID-19. The repertoire was sequenced with immunoSEQ multiplex PCR; TCRdb's copy has only in-frame clones and lacks some. The repertoire has 220,000 or so clones, 85% to 90% of them found once; the top ten carry 9.5% to 13%. Sequencing input: peripheral blood. These receptors were obtained from a woman aged 45-60 years with COVID-19, enrolled during active disease.

The rearrangement links TRBV4-3 to TRBJ2-7; 9 bases align to TRBD1. CDR1 LGHNA and CDR2 YSLEER come from the germline V gene. This CDR3 has 15 residues. V lost 4 bases to trimming and J lost 2 bases; unmatched junction nucleotides: 6. The DNA of the CDR3 is TGCGCCAGCAGCCCTTGGACAGGGGCCGCCTACGAGCAGTACTTC. Protein: CASSPWTGAAYEQYF.

This rearrangement joins TRBV28 to TRBJ1-5; D call uncertain. The CDR3 spans 14 residues. Trimming pared 5 bases from V and 0 bases from J, leaving 8 bases between. Germline V lookup: CDR1 MDHEN, CDR2 SYDVKM. CDR3 sequence reads: CASSPVNSNQPQHF. The CDR3 bases are TGTGCCAGCAGTCCGGTTAATAGCAATCAGCCCCAGCATTTT.

There are many counts of this clone. V gene TRBV11-3 combines with J gene TRBJ2-7, with no clear D. This CDR3 comprises 14 residues. Germline V gene lookup returns CDR1 SGHNT and CDR2 YENEEA. Trimming cost V 6 bases and J 6 bases, with 18 bases left between them. CDR3 nucleotide sequence: TGTGCCAGCAGTTATTACCCCGCCACTACCGAGCAGTACTTC. Protein sequence: CASSYYPATTEQYF.

As DNA, the CDR3 is TGTGCCAGTAGTATAGATCTTGGAGGACGTGAAAAACTGTTTTTT. It translates to CASSIDLGGREKLFF. This chain connects TRBV19 to TRBJ1-4, with D hard to call. Germline loops: CDR1 LNHDA, CDR2 SQIVND (reference sequence). The CDR3 covers 15 residues. Trimming removed 0 bases from V and 7 bases from J, with 12 bases in between.